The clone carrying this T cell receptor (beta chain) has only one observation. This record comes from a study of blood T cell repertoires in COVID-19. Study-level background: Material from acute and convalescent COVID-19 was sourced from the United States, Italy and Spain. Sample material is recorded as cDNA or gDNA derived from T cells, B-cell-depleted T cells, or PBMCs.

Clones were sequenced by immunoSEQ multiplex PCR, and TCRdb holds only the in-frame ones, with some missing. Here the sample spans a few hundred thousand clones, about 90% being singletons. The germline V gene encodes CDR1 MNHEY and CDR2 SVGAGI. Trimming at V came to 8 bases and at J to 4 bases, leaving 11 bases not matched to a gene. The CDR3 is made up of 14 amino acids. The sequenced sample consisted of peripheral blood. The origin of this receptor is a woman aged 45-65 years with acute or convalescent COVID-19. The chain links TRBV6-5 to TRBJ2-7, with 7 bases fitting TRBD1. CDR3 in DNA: TGTGCCAGCGCCGCTGGGACAGCCTCTTACGAGCAGTACTTC. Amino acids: CASAAGTASYEQYF.